Below are 32 T cell receptor beta chains sequenced from a single sample in a study of T cell repertoires in cytomegalovirus infection. Using its own MiXCR run on the reads, TCRdb lists one record per CDR3 protein. The sample contains roughly 800,000 distinct CDR3 sequences, 25% to 30% of which appear only once. These receptors' targets are unknown. Sequencing was performed on cultured CD8+ T cells from PBMCs, taken from culture after CMV antigen stimulation. Receptors originate from a human donor in good health (CMV status not recorded). Some clones in this sample may be carry-over from other donors' samples.

The sample holds a few counts of this clonotype. The chain uses TRBV12-3 or TRBV12-4 and TRBJ2-7; D perhaps matches TRBD1 (6 bases). The CDR3 runs 14 residues. V was shortened by 6 bases and J by 3 bases, with 15 bases between the two germline ends. The CDR3 here is CASRSGVLGYEQYF. As DNA, the CDR3 is TGTGCCAGCAGGTCAGGGGTGTTGGGCTACGAGCAGTACTTC.

This clonotype was found many times. The CDR3 bases are TGTGCCAGCAGCTTAAGGCAGACTACCTACAATGAGCAGTTCTTC. Its protein product is CASSLRQTTYNEQFF. The chain combines TRBV7-2 with TRBJ2-1; tentative D call: TRBD2 (5 bases). The CDR3 is made up of 15 amino acids. CDR1 and CDR2 from the germline V gene are SGHTA and FQGNSA. V shed 2 bases and J shed 2 bases, with 10 bases lying between them. Using reference TRBV7-2 and TRBJ2-1 for the parts outside the CDR3, the full variable domain is GAGVSQSPSNKVTEKGKDVELRCDPISGHTALYWYRQSLGQGLEFLIYFQGNSAPDKSGLPSDRFSAERTGGSVSTLTIQRTQQEDSAVYLCASSLRQTTYNEQFFGPGTRLTVL.

The CDR3 DNA reads as TGTGCCAGTAGTCAAACAACGCGACATAGGAACACTGAAGCTTTCTTT. Translating it yields CASSQTTRHRNTEAFF. This sequence joins TRBV19 and TRBJ1-1; D not certain. In germline, CDR1 is LNHDA, CDR2 SQIVND (reference sequence). The CDR3 is 16 amino acids. Trimming shortened V by 5 bases and J by 1 base, and 17 bases separated the two germline ends.

In this sample, this clonotype turned up a few times. The chain couples TRBV24-1 to TRBJ1-2; D gene ambiguous. The germline V gene encodes CDR1 KGHDR and CDR2 SFDVKD. Trimming took off 0 bases at V and 3 bases at J, with 1 base between the two ends. The CDR3 loop spans 12 amino acids. In DNA form, the CDR3 reads TGTGCCACCAGTGATTTGGACTATGGCTACACCTTC. Its translation: CATSDLDYGYTF.

The chain is built from TRBV13 and TRBJ1-2, with TRBD1 matching over 7 bases. The CDR3 spans 15 residues. Germline V CDR1 and CDR2: PRHDT, FYEKMQ (reference sequence). The trim removed 0 bases at V and 4 bases at J, leaving 5 bases unmatched. The CDR3 here is CASSLGTGALYGYTF. The CDR3 nucleotides are TGTGCCAGCAGCTTAGGCACAGGGGCCCTCTATGGCTACACCTTC. Using reference TRBV13 and TRBJ1-2 for the parts outside the CDR3, the full variable domain is AAGVIQSPRHLIKEKRETATLKCYPIPRHDTVYWYQQGPGQDPQFLISFYEKMQSDKGSIPDRFSAQQFSDYHSELNMSSLELGDSALYFCASSLGTGALYGYTFGSGTRLTVV.

In its sample, this clonotype was seen a few times. The rearrangement uses TRBV15 and TRBJ1-5; 7 bases agree with TRBD1. Losses at the gene ends were 3 bases for V and 5 bases for J; bases not matched to a gene: 10. This CDR3 region has 16 residues. Looked up from germline, CDR1 is LNHNV and CDR2 is YYDKDF (reference sequence). The DNA for the CDR3 is TGTGCCACCAGCAGGGAAAGAGGGACAGTACATCAGCCCCAGCATTTT. Encoded protein: CATSRERGTVHQPQHF.

V is TRBV3-1 and J is TRBJ2-5; D might be TRBD1 or TRBD2, each matching 5 bases. The germline gives CDR1 LGHDT, CDR2 YNNKEL (reference sequence). The CDR3 is 18 amino acids. V lost 1 base, J lost 0 bases, and 18 bases lay in between. DNA for the CDR3: TGTGCCAGCAGCCAAGGACTACTGGGGCCCCTTTACCAAGAGACCCAGTACTTC. This gives the protein CASSQGLLGPLYQETQYF.

The gene calls are TRBV9 and TRBJ2-5; 10 positions agree with TRBD2. The trim removed 4 bases at V and 2 bases at J, leaving 5 bases unmatched. The germline gives CDR1 SGDLS, CDR2 YYNGEE. This CDR3 is 15 amino acids long. The CDR3 loop reads CASSKPSGSQETQYF. The CDR3 region has the DNA TGTGCCAGCAGCAAGCCTAGCGGGAGTCAAGAGACCCAGTACTTC.

In this sample, this clonotype turned up a few times. CDR3 in amino acids: CSVAGTGVGTGELFF. As DNA, the CDR3 is TGCAGCGTTGCGGGGACAGGGGTCGGCACCGGGGAGCTGTTTTTT. The J gene is TRBJ2-2, the V gene TRBV29-1; TRBD1 matches 10 bases. The CDR3 runs to 15 residues. The germline V gene encodes CDR1 SQVTM and CDR2 ANQGSEA. V was pared by 4 bases and J by 4 bases, with 6 bases of the junction left unmatched.

The CDR3 sequence: CASSEGGGVNTEAFF. CDR3 sequence (DNA): TGCGCCAGCAGTGAAGGAGGGGGGGTGAACACTGAAGCTTTCTTT. This chain connects TRBV10-2 to TRBJ1-1, with a possible D match to TRBD1 (6 bases). This CDR3 region has 15 residues. V lost 3 bases to trimming and J lost 0 bases, with 11 bases between them. In germline, CDR1 is WSHSY, CDR2 SAAADI.

The sample holds many counts of this clonotype. CDR3: CASSRIAGGPYEQYV. CDR3 DNA: TGTGCCAGCAGCCGAATAGCGGGGGGCCCCTACGAGCAGTACGTC. The V gene is TRBV7-2, the J gene TRBJ2-7; 10 bases fit TRBD2. Trimming took 5 bases from V and 2 from J; bases not matched to a gene: 6. In germline, CDR1 is SGHTA, CDR2 FQGNSA. The length of the CDR3 is 15 residues.

The genes are TRBV27 and TRBJ2-3; D might be TRBD2 (6 bases). The CDR3 consists of 16 residues. Deletions cut 7 bases from V and 2 bases from J, with 19 bases between. The V gene's germline CDR1 is MNHEY and CDR2 SMNVEV (reference sequence). The CDR3 reads CASNFGGGLNTDTQYF. As DNA, the CDR3 is TGTGCCAGCAATTTCGGGGGTGGACTAAACACAGATACGCAGTATTTT.

The gene calls are TRBV16 and TRBJ2-1; TRBD1 agrees at 11 bases. Germline lookup yields CDR1 KGHSY and CDR2 FQNENV. This CDR3 spans 15 amino acids. With V trimmed by 3 bases and J by 7 bases, 5 bases remained unmatched. The CDR3 loop is CASSHGTGGLNEQFF. DNA of the CDR3: TGTGCCAGCAGCCACGGGACAGGGGGGTTAAATGAGCAGTTCTTC.

This clonotype was picked up many times. This sequence joins TRBV7-9 and TRBJ2-4, with TRBD1 as a possible D gene (5 bases). The V end was cut by 3 bases, the J end by 5 bases, with 5 bases between. The CDR3 loop spans 12 amino acids. Per the germline V gene, CDR1 is SEHNR and CDR2 is FQNEAQ (reference sequence). The CDR3 spells CASSLTENIQYF. For the CDR3, the DNA is TGTGCCAGCAGCTTGACAGAAAACATTCAGTACTTC. Filled out from reference TRBV7-9 and TRBJ2-4, the complete variable domain reads DTGVSQNPRHKITKRGQNVTFRCDPISEHNRLYWYRQTLGQGPEFLTYFQNEAQLEKSRLLSDRFSAERPKGSFSTLEIQRTEQGDSAMYLCASSLTENIQYFGAGTRLSVL.

This clonotype showed up just a few times. The V call is TRBV7-9, the J call TRBJ1-6; 7 bases fit TRBD1. J gave up 6 bases and V 0 bases, and 2 bases lay outside the gene matches. This CDR3 region has 15 residues. CDR1 and CDR2 (germline): SEHNR, FQNEAQ (reference sequence). CDR3 in DNA: TGTGCCAGCAGCTTAGCGACAGGGCTTAATTCACCCCTCCACTTT. Residues: CASSLATGLNSPLHF.

The rearrangement links TRBV3-1 to TRBJ2-1; the D is unclear. The CDR3 is 13 residues long. CDR1 and CDR2 (germline): LGHDT, YNNKEL (reference sequence). V was pared by 1 base and J by 9 bases, with 10 bases between. The CDR3 sequence: CASSQGIKGEQFF. CDR3 sequence (DNA): TGTGCCAGCAGCCAAGGAATTAAGGGTGAGCAGTTCTTC.

This clonotype was seen more than once but under ten times. The rearrangement uses TRBV7-9 and TRBJ1-1; 7 positions match TRBD1. Germline-derived CDR1 and CDR2 are SEHNR and FQNEAQ (reference sequence). The CDR3 contains 12 residues. The J segment lost 7 bases and the V segment lost 11 bases, leaving 10 bases of the junction unmatched. The CDR3 DNA is TGTGCCTTAGGGGGCGTGAATGGTGAAGCTTTCTTT. It yields the protein CALGGVNGEAFF.

This clonotype was detected only a few times. The rearrangement uses TRBV29-1 and TRBJ2-1; 8 bases align to TRBD2. Germline assignment: CDR1 SQVTM and CDR2 ANQGSEA. V was pared by 4 bases and J by 7 bases, with 3 bases of the junction left unmatched. The CDR3 consists of 12 residues. CDR3 DNA: TGCAGCGTTGGCCGGGAGGGGAATGAGCAGTTCTTC. Translating it yields CSVGREGNEQFF.

This clonotype appeared a few times. The chain has TRBV24-1 and TRBJ2-2; D is unclear. Germline CDR1 is KGHDR and CDR2 is SFDVKD. Trimming took off 6 bases at V and 3 bases at J, with 10 bases between the two ends. This CDR3 comprises 14 residues. In DNA, the CDR3 is TGTGCCACCAGTATGACGGCGGACACCGGGGAGCTGTTTTTT. Translated, it gives CATSMTADTGELFF.

This chain joins TRBV7-8 and TRBJ2-7, with D perhaps given as TRBD1 or TRBD2 (6 bases each). Germline CDR1 SGHVS, CDR2 FQNEAQ. V was clipped by 2 bases and J by 0 bases, with 17 bases between them. The CDR3 has 17 residues. The CDR3 here is CASSLFPGGPGSYEQYV. In DNA, the CDR3 is TGTGCCAGCAGCTTATTCCCCGGGGGCCCTGGCTCCTACGAGCAGTACGTC.

This clonotype was seen repeatedly, ten times or more. V gene TRBV7-9 combines with J gene TRBJ2-3, with unresolved D. Trimming removed 4 bases at V and 2 bases at J, with 13 bases between. The CDR3 is made up of 15 amino acids. Germline-derived CDR1 and CDR2 are SEHNR and FQNEAQ (reference sequence). CDR3 DNA sequence: TGTGCCAGCAGCTCTCCTCCATACCTCACAGATACGCAGTATTTT. Protein: CASSSPPYLTDTQYF.

The chain recombines TRBV6-8 with TRBJ1-4, with no clear D. This CDR3 comprises 14 residues. Germline assignment: CDR1 MNHGY and CDR2 SAAAGT. Trimming removed 6 bases from V and 8 bases from J, with 16 bases in between. CDR3 sequence: CASSPSIGREKLFF. DNA of the CDR3: TGTGCCAGCAGCCCGAGCATCGGGAGGGAAAAACTGTTTTTT.

This clonotype was seen just once. The CDR3 reads CASSVTGKVNTEAFF. The CDR3 region has the DNA TGTGCCAGCAGCGTCACGGGGAAGGTGAACACTGAAGCTTTCTTT. The V and J genes are TRBV5-6 and TRBJ1-1; D is unclear. V lost 4 bases and J lost 0, with 13 bases in between. CDR1 is SGHDT, CDR2 YYEEEE, per germline. The CDR3 extends over 15 amino acids.

V is TRBV7-8 and J is TRBJ2-7, with TRBD2 matching over 9 bases. Germline loops: CDR1 SGHVS, CDR2 FQNEAQ. The CDR3 length is 15 residues. V lost 5 bases, J lost 6 bases, and 11 bases stayed unmatched. The CDR3 protein is CASSVGPSGAGEQYF. The CDR3 bases are TGTGCCAGCAGCGTAGGACCTAGCGGGGCTGGCGAGCAGTACTTC. Full variable domain (outside the CDR3, taken from reference TRBV7-8 and TRBJ2-7): GAGVSQSPRYKVAKRGQDVALRCDPISGHVSLFWYQQALGQGPEFLTYFQNEAQLDKSGLPSDRFFAERPEGSVSTLKIQRTQQEDSAVYLCASSVGPSGAGEQYFGPGTRLTVT.

This rearrangement joins TRBV5-1 to TRBJ2-1, with 11 bases lining up with TRBD2. The CDR3 extends over 15 amino acids. Germline trimming cut 5 bases from V and 5 bases from J; bases unmatched to any gene: 6. Germline CDR1 is SGHRS and CDR2 is YFSETQ. CDR3 in amino acids: CASSTTSGAHNEQFF. Here the CDR3 DNA reads TGCGCCAGCAGTACGACTAGCGGGGCCCACAATGAGCAGTTCTTC.

The CDR3 region is CASSSTDRGGETQYF. The CDR3 coding sequence is TGTGCCAGCAGCTCGACGGACAGGGGTGGAGAGACCCAGTACTTC. The chain is built from TRBV7-6 and TRBJ2-5; 9 bases align to TRBD1. This CDR3 comprises 15 residues. The germline CDR1 and CDR2 sequences are SGHVS and FNYEAQ. With V trimmed by 4 bases and J by 4 bases, 7 bases remained unmatched.

This clonotype has a handful of counts. The J gene is TRBJ1-2, the V gene TRBV7-9; D is ambiguous. The V and J ends lost 6 bases and 3 bases respectively, with 20 bases between them. From germline, CDR1 is SEHNR and CDR2 FQNEAQ (reference sequence). This CDR3 region has 16 residues. CDR3 DNA sequence: TGTGCCAGCAGTGCTAGGAGCGACCTTTGGGACTATGGCTACACCTTC. Translating gives CASSARSDLWDYGYTF.

V is TRBV28 and J is TRBJ1-6; a possible D gene is TRBD1 (5 bases). Germline V gene lookup returns CDR1 MDHEN and CDR2 SYDVKM. V lost 5 bases to trimming and J lost 10 bases, with 12 bases between them. The CDR3 length is 13 residues. The DNA for the CDR3 is TGTGCCAGCAGTGGATCCTGGGGGTCACCCCTCCACTTT. Encoded protein: CASSGSWGSPLHF.

There are a few counts of this clonotype. The chain couples TRBV11-3 to TRBJ2-1, with a possible D match to TRBD2 (6 bases). V was shortened by 4 bases and J by 9 bases, with 22 bases between the two germline ends. This CDR3 spans 16 amino acids. Per the germline V gene, CDR1 is SGHNT and CDR2 is YENEEA. The CDR3 DNA is TGTGCCAGCAGCTCTGGGTCGACTCTTACAGCGGGTGAGCAGTTCTTC. This codes for CASSSGSTLTAGEQFF. Looking up the rest from reference TRBV11-3 and TRBJ2-1 gives the full variable domain: EAGVVQSPRYKIIEKKQPVAFWCNPISGHNTLYWYLQNLGQGPELLIRYENEEAVDDSQLPKDRFSAERLKGVDSTLKIQPAELGDSAVYLCASSSGSTLTAGEQFFGPGTRLTVL.

This clonotype was observed a handful of times. The rearrangement uses TRBV6-2 or TRBV6-3 and TRBJ2-7; TRBD1 agrees at 8 bases. Germline loops: CDR1 MNHEY, CDR2 SVGEGT. The CDR3 extends over 16 amino acids. Trimming took 5 bases from V and 2 from J; bases not matched to a gene: 11. Here the CDR3 DNA reads TGTGCCAGCAGTCATCGACAGGGGCAACTTACCTACGAGCAGTACTTC. It codes for CASSHRQGQLTYEQYF.

This clonotype has at least ten counts. The CDR3, as DNA: TGTGCCAGCAGCTTAGGGAGAGACAGGGGTTACGAGCAGTACGTC. This translates into CASSLGRDRGYEQYV. The J gene is TRBJ2-7, the V gene TRBV7-3; 8 nucleotides line up with TRBD1. CDR3 length equals 15 residues. Unmatched junction bases numbered 7, after V lost 2 bases and J lost 4 bases. Germline V gene sequence: CDR1 SGHTA, CDR2 FQGTGA.

V and J are TRBV6-8 and TRBJ1-2, with a weak D call TRBD1 (5 bases). Deletions cut 7 bases from V and 1 base from J, with 16 bases between. CDR1 and CDR2 from the germline V gene are MNHGY and SAAAGT. The CDR3 has 15 residues. DNA of the CDR3: TGTGCCAGCATTCTATGGGGGGAACATAACTATGGCTACACCTTC. Translated: CASILWGEHNYGYTF.